The rows below give T cell receptor beta chains drawn from one sample of a study of CD8+CD57+ T cells in acquired aplastic anemia. Via MiXCR, TCRdb re-called the reads, giving one row per CDR3 protein. The sample lists 200,000 to 250,000 distinct CDR3 sequences, approximately 35% occurring once. Sequencing was carried out using sorted CD4+, CD8+, or CD8+CD57+ T cells (not recorded which) from PBMCs. These receptors all stem from a human donor in good health, serving as a control. Each CDR3 is given with its conserved first and last residue. The order of the fields is J gene, D gene, clone size, V gene, CDR3 protein, CDR3 DNA. The D gene is left open where the match is weak. The size of a clone is reported for some rows only, either as once, few or many, or as a class for expanded clones.

J: TRBJ1-1; D: TRBD1; size: -; V: TRBV6-1; CDR3: CASRKTGFAEASF; DNA: TGTGCCAGCAGAAAGACAGGGTTCGCTGAAGCTTCCTTT
J: TRBJ2-3; D: TRBD2; size: few; V: TRBV14; CDR3: CASSQGRSSGRWADTQYF; DNA: TGTGCCAGCAGCCAAGGAAGGTCTAGCGGGAGGTGGGCAGATACGCAGTATTTT
J: TRBJ1-6; D: -; size: many; V: TRBV20-1; CDR3: CSASWRTNSPLHF; DNA: TGCAGTGCTAGTTGGCGAACTAATTCACCCCTCCACTTT
J: TRBJ2-7; D: TRBD2; size: -; V: TRBV6-1; CDR3: CASNLRGRGLWTSHEQYF; DNA: TGTGCCAGCAATCTCCGCGGTCGAGGCCTATGGACTAGCCACGAGCAGTACTTC
J: TRBJ1-2; D: -; size: -; V: TRBV30; CDR3: CARQPLWSYTF; DNA: TGTGCGAGACAGCCTCTATGGAGCTACACCTTC
J: TRBJ1-2; D: TRBD1; size: once; V: TRBV10-3; CDR3: CAISESTRGRQGTGYTF; DNA: TGTGCCATCAGTGAGTCAACACGAGGGCGACAGGGGACTGGCTACACCTTC
J: TRBJ1-2; D: TRBD1; size: many; V: TRBV7-9; CDR3: CASSLTGTASYGYTF; DNA: TGTGCCAGCAGCCTAACCGGGACAGCGAGCTATGGCTACACCTTC
J: TRBJ2-1; D: -; size: many; V: TRBV4-1; CDR3: CASSHGARQFF; DNA: TGCGCCAGCAGCCACGGGGCAAGGCAGTTCTTC
J: TRBJ2-7; D: -; size: many; V: TRBV7-8; CDR3: CASSSGRLGIKTYEQYF; DNA: TGTGCCAGCAGCTCAGGAAGGTTGGGGATAAAGACCTACGAGCAGTACTTC
J: TRBJ2-7; D: TRBD1; size: once; V: TRBV5-1; CDR3: CASSLRTGREQYF; DNA: TGCGCCAGCAGCTTACGGACAGGGCGCGAGCAGTACTTC
J: TRBJ2-1; D: TRBD2; size: -; V: TRBV7-8; CDR3: CASSPRRETWNEQFF; DNA: TGTGCCAGCAGCCCACGGCGGGAGACTTGGAATGAGCAGTTCTTC
J: TRBJ1-3; D: -; size: -; V: TRBV29-1; CDR3: CSVAVTENTIYF; DNA: TGCAGCGTTGCGGTCACGGAGAACACCATATATTTT
J: TRBJ1-2; D: -; size: -; V: TRBV7-2; CDR3: CASSLGTGYTF; DNA: TGTGCCAGCAGCCTCGGGACCGGCTACACCTTC
J: TRBJ1-1; D: -; size: many; V: TRBV7-2; CDR3: CASSLIAGVNTEAFF; DNA: TGTGCCAGCAGCTTAATTGCAGGAGTGAACACTGAAGCTTTCTTT
J: TRBJ2-1; D: TRBD2; size: many; V: TRBV10-3; CDR3: CASISGTGRAGGGNEQFF; DNA: TGTGCCAGCATTAGTGGTACAGGGCGCGCGGGGGGGGGCAATGAGCAGTTCTTC
J: TRBJ1-5; D: -; size: -; V: TRBV29-1; CDR3: CSVEIGPNQPQHF; DNA: TGCAGCGTTGAGATTGGCCCCAATCAGCCCCAGCATTTT
J: TRBJ2-7; D: -; size: many; V: TRBV20-1; CDR3: CSALIIGTAYEQYF; DNA: TGCAGTGCTCTCATTATAGGGACGGCCTACGAGCAGTACTTC
J: TRBJ1-6; D: -; size: -; V: TRBV4-2; CDR3: CASSAYRASGSYNSPLHF; DNA: TGTGCCAGCAGCGCCTACAGGGCTAGTGGATCCTATAATTCACCCCTCCACTTT
J: TRBJ1-1; D: TRBD1; size: -; V: TRBV18; CDR3: CASSGTGKNTEAFF; DNA: TGTGCCAGCTCGGGGACAGGGAAGAACACTGAAGCTTTCTTT
J: TRBJ1-2; D: TRBD1; size: -; V: TRBV15; CDR3: CATSRGRTGVYGYTF; DNA: TGTGCCACCAGCAGAGGCCGGACAGGGGTCTATGGCTACACCTTC
J: TRBJ1-1; D: -; size: few; V: TRBV29-1; CDR3: CSAGEGNTEAFF; DNA: TGCAGCGCTGGGGAGGGGAACACTGAAGCTTTCTTT
J: TRBJ2-6; D: TRBD1; size: -; V: TRBV15; CDR3: CATSPTTIQDRALTSGANVLTF; DNA: TGTGCCACCAGCCCCACGACAATACAGGACAGGGCTCTAACCTCTGGGGCCAACGTCCTGACTTTC
J: TRBJ1-2; D: -; size: few; V: TRBV7-9; CDR3: CASSFGDGYTF; DNA: TGTGCCAGCAGCTTTGGGGATGGCTACACCTTC
J: TRBJ1-1; D: -; size: -; V: TRBV20-1; CDR3: CSPTSNTEAFF; DNA: TGCTCCCCAACCTCGAACACTGAAGCTTTCTTT
J: TRBJ2-5; D: TRBD2; size: many; V: TRBV2; CDR3: CASRRPAGGPETQYF; DNA: TGTGCCAGCAGGAGGCCAGCGGGGGGGCCAGAGACCCAGTACTTC
J: TRBJ1-2; D: -; size: once; V: TRBV9; CDR3: CASSVERTAENYGYTF; DNA: TGTGCCAGCAGCGTAGAGAGGACGGCCGAAAACTATGGCTACACCTTC
J: TRBJ1-1; D: -; size: -; V: TRBV4-2; CDR3: CASSFSGVEAFF; DNA: TGTGCCAGCAGCTTCTCAGGGGTTGAAGCTTTCTTT
J: TRBJ2-7; D: TRBD2; size: -; V: TRBV7-9; CDR3: CASSLTSGYGQYF; DNA: TGTGCCAGCAGTCTCACTAGCGGGTACGGGCAGTACTTC
J: TRBJ2-6; D: -; size: many; V: TRBV25-1; CDR3: CASSEGGSGANVLTF; DNA: TGTGCCAGCAGTGAGGGGGGCTCTGGGGCCAACGTCCTGACTTTC
J: TRBJ2-7; D: -; size: few; V: TRBV7-8; CDR3: CASSHRQAYEQYF; DNA: TGTGCCAGCAGCCATCGACAGGCCTACGAGCAGTACTTC
J: TRBJ1-5; D: -; size: many; V: TRBV19; CDR3: CASSIPSGGSQPQHF; DNA: TGTGCCAGTAGTATACCCAGCGGAGGGAGTCAGCCCCAGCATTTT
J: TRBJ2-1; D: TRBD2; size: many; V: TRBV24-1; CDR3: CATSGTSGVGYNEQFF; DNA: TGTGCCACCAGTGGAACTAGCGGGGTTGGGTACAATGAGCAGTTCTTC
J: TRBJ1-2; D: -; size: -; V: TRBV20-1; CDR3: CSARGIGSSLYGYTF; DNA: TGCAGTGCTAGGGGGATCGGGAGCTCACTCTATGGCTACACCTTC
J: TRBJ2-3; D: -; size: many; V: TRBV9; CDR3: CASSDGRGGGTDTQYF; DNA: TGTGCCAGCAGCGATGGACGAGGGGGAGGCACAGATACGCAGTATTTT
J: TRBJ2-3; D: -; size: many; V: TRBV24-1; CDR3: CATSDPRVGTDTQYF; DNA: TGTGCCACCAGTGATCCCCGGGTGGGCACAGATACGCAGTATTTT
J: TRBJ1-2; D: -; size: many; V: TRBV10-2; CDR3: CASGVGRGYGYTF; DNA: TGCGCCAGCGGGGTAGGGAGGGGCTATGGCTACACCTTC